The next 19 T cell receptor beta chains were all read from a single sample in a study of blood T cell repertoires in COVID-19. Sequenced by immunoSEQ multiplex PCR; TCRdb stores in-frame clones only, minus some. The sample shows roughly 100,000 clones, around 81% of them seen only once. The sequencing sample was made of peripheral blood. All receptors come from an elderly man with acute or convalescent COVID-19.

The chain recombines TRBV3-1 (or the pseudogene TRBV3-2) with TRBJ2-1; 9 positions agree with TRBD2. Trimming at V came to 4 bases and at J to 9 bases, leaving 13 bases not matched to a gene. Germline V gene data show CDR1 as LGHDT and CDR2 as YNNKEL (reference sequence). The CDR3 length is 16 residues. The CDR3 region has the DNA TGTGCCAGCAGCCTTGCCCCCCGTGGGACTAGCATTGAGCAGTTCTTC. This translates into CASSLAPRGTSIEQFF.

This clone appeared once. This sequence joins TRBV15 and TRBJ2-7, with D possibly matching TRBD1 (7 bases). Between the trimmed V and J ends, which lost 2 bases and 2 bases, there was a span of 10 bases. The CDR3 extends over 14 amino acids. Germline assignment: CDR1 LNHNV and CDR2 YYDKDF (reference sequence). This CDR3 is CATSRRGTAYEQYF. The CDR3, as DNA: TGTGCCACCAGCAGACGCGGGACAGCCTACGAGCAGTACTTC.

The chain links TRBV19 to TRBJ1-3, with 7 bases that match TRBD1. J was trimmed by 7 bases and V by 3 bases; bases with no gene match: 15. CDR3 length: 17 residues. Looked up from germline, CDR1 is LNHDA and CDR2 is SQIVND (reference sequence). CDR3 amino acids: CASSMRTATGFKNTIYF. CDR3 sequence (DNA): TGTGCCAGTAGTATGAGGACCGCGACAGGGTTTAAGAACACCATATATTTT.

The gene calls are TRBV5-1 and TRBJ2-7; no definite D call. Trimming stripped 0 bases from V and 0 bases from J, with 10 bases between. Germline-derived CDR1 and CDR2 are SGHRS and YFSETQ. This CDR3 region has 15 residues. The CDR3 DNA is TGCGCCAGCAGCTTGGGGCAGGCTTACTCCTACGAGCAGTACTTC. Protein: CASSLGQAYSYEQYF.

This clone appeared a single time. The rearrangement joins TRBV16 to TRBJ2-5; a possible D gene is TRBD2 (6 bases). CDR3 length: 15 amino acids. Trimming stripped 3 bases from V and 3 bases from J, with 14 bases between. Germline loops: CDR1 KGHSY, CDR2 FQNENV. This CDR3 is CASSQIQGGEETQYF. CDR3 nucleotide sequence: TGTGCCAGCAGCCAGATCCAGGGAGGTGAAGAGACCCAGTACTTC.

The genes are TRBV5-1 and TRBJ1-3; no reliable D call. V was pared by 0 bases and J by 4 bases, with 11 bases between. There are 15 residues in the CDR3. Germline assignment: CDR1 SGHRS and CDR2 YFSETQ. CDR3 coding DNA: TGCGCCAGCAGCTTGGCTGCAGGCCCGGGAAACACCATATATTTT. The encoded protein is CASSLAAGPGNTIYF.

CDR3 DNA: TGTGCCAGCAGCTCAAACAGGGGGCCCTGGTATGGCTACACCTTC. It encodes CASSSNRGPWYGYTF. The V gene is TRBV5-6, the J gene TRBJ1-2; TRBD1 aligns across 9 bases. The V gene end was trimmed by 3 bases and the J gene end by 5 bases; junction bases not matched to a gene: 8. CDR3 length: 15 residues. CDR1 and CDR2 from the germline V gene are SGHDT and YYEEEE.

This clone was detected only once. The chain employs TRBV6-5 and TRBJ1-2, with 9 bases fitting TRBD1. The CDR3 contains 14 residues. With V trimmed by 6 bases and J by 2 bases, 4 bases remained unmatched. Germline V CDR1 and CDR2: MNHEY, SVGAGI. The CDR3 bases are TGTGCCAGCAGCCTGGGACAGGGAAACTATGGCTACACCTTC. It is translated as CASSLGQGNYGYTF.

The chain employs TRBV7-2 and TRBJ1-5, with a possible D match to TRBD1 (6 bases). The CDR3 covers 13 residues. Trimming cost V 5 bases and J 5 bases, with 10 bases left between them. In germline, CDR1 is SGHTA, CDR2 FQGNSA. Here the CDR3 reads CASSLQGHQPQHF. The DNA of the CDR3 is TGTGCCAGCAGCCTGCAGGGGCATCAGCCCCAGCATTTT.

The V gene is TRBV27, the J gene TRBJ1-1; tentatively, D is TRBD1 (5 bases). V lost 1 base and J lost 0, with 9 bases in between. The CDR3 has 15 residues. CDR1 and CDR2 from the germline V gene are MNHEY and SMNVEV (reference sequence). Here the CDR3 DNA reads TGTGCCAGCAGTTTATTTCAGGGTCTGAACACTGAAGCTTTCTTT. Translated: CASSLFQGLNTEAFF.

The chain couples TRBV6-5 to TRBJ1-3; D may be TRBD1 (6 bases). This CDR3 contains 15 residues. Germline CDR1 MNHEY, CDR2 SVGAGI. The V end lost 6 bases, the J end lost 0 bases, and 12 bases lay between the germline ends. The CDR3, as DNA: TGTGCCAGCAGGAGACAGGCGAGCTCTGGAAACACCATATATTTT. Translation: CASRRQASSGNTIYF.

This chain connects TRBV28 to TRBJ2-3; maybe TRBD2 (7 bases). The length of the CDR3 is 16 residues. Trimming took off 5 bases at V and 5 bases at J, with 20 bases between the two ends. Germline values: CDR1 MDHEN, CDR2 SYDVKM. CDR3 bases: TGTGCCAGCAGTGCCCAGGGGCGGGGGTTGGTAGATACGCAGTATTTT. This encodes CASSAQGRGLVDTQYF. The entire variable domain, with the rest obtained from reference TRBV28 and TRBJ2-3, is as follows: DVKVTQSSRYLVKRTGEKVFLECVQDMDHENMFWYRQDPGLGLRLIYFSYDVKMKEKGDIPEGYSVSREKKERFSLILESASTNQTSMYLCASSAQGRGLVDTQYFGPGTRLTVL.

The V and J genes are TRBV9 and TRBJ1-5; D perhaps matches TRBD1 (6 bases). The CDR3 contains 15 residues. Germline V lookup: CDR1 SGDLS, CDR2 YYNGEE. Trimming cost V 3 bases and J 4 bases, with 14 bases left between them. The CDR3: CASSASGTPNQPQHF. The DNA for the CDR3 is TGTGCCAGCAGCGCGTCCGGGACACCGAATCAGCCCCAGCATTTT.

This chain joins TRBV7-2 and TRBJ1-1; a possible D gene is TRBD1 (6 bases). Per germline, CDR1 SGHTA and CDR2 FQGNSA. Trimming pared 1 base from V and 6 bases from J, leaving 9 bases between. CDR3 size: 13 residues. CDR3 DNA sequence: TGTGCCAGCAGCTTAGTAGGGGGGGCTGAAGCTTTCTTT. Translation gives CASSLVGGAEAFF.

V and J are TRBV7-2 and TRBJ1-3; possibly TRBD1 for D (5 bases). CDR3 length equals 15 residues. Per the germline V gene, CDR1 is SGHTA and CDR2 is FQGNSA. The germline V and J ends were trimmed by 1 base and 5 bases, with 12 bases remaining between them. DNA for the CDR3: TGTGCCAGCAGCTTAGGTTCGGCAGGGAGAAACACCATATATTTT. This encodes CASSLGSAGRNTIYF.

The V call is TRBV7-6, the J call TRBJ2-2; 11 nucleotides match TRBD1. From germline, CDR1 is SGHVS and CDR2 FNYEAQ. Trimming at V came to 5 bases and at J to 7 bases, leaving 6 bases not matched to a gene. The CDR3 consists of 15 residues. The CDR3: CASSPDRGRFGELFF. The CDR3 region has the DNA TGTGCCAGCAGCCCGGACAGGGGGCGATTCGGGGAGCTGTTTTTT.

V and J are TRBV28 and TRBJ1-2; D may be TRBD1 (5 bases). This CDR3 region has 12 residues. Trimming stripped 8 bases from V and 2 bases from J, with 9 bases between. Germline assignment: CDR1 MDHEN and CDR2 SYDVKM. The CDR3 DNA reads TGTGCCAGCGGGCAGGGAAACTATGGCTACACCTTC. Translating gives CASGQGNYGYTF.

The chain's CDR3 is CASSFRASRSEQFF. In nucleotides, the CDR3 is TGCGCCAGCAGCTTTAGGGCTAGCCGCAGCGAGCAGTTCTTC. The rearrangement uses TRBV5-1 and TRBJ2-1, with TRBD2 as a possible D gene (5 bases). Germline CDR1 reads SGHRS; CDR2 reads YFSETQ. With 2 bases removed from V and 10 bases from J, the gap between germline ends came to 16 bases. This CDR3 spans 14 amino acids.

This clone is a singleton in its sample. This chain connects TRBV11-2 to TRBJ2-4; TRBD2 matches at 13 bases. With V trimmed by 0 bases and J by 6 bases, 8 bases remained unmatched. The germline V gene encodes CDR1 SGHAT and CDR2 FQNNGV. This CDR3 contains 18 residues. The CDR3 region has the DNA TGTGCCAGCAGCTTAGATCGAAAGGGACTAGCGGGATTAAACATTCAGTACTTC. This sequence encodes CASSLDRKGLAGLNIQYF.